The next 18 T cell receptor beta chains were all read from a single sample in a study of T cell repertoires in cytomegalovirus infection. TCRdb reprocessed the reads with MiXCR, giving one entry per CDR3 protein. The sample contains roughly 600,000 distinct CDR3 sequences, 20% to 30% of which appear only once. Sample: CD8+ T cells from PBMCs. These receptors were taken from a human donor in good health (CMV status not recorded). Some clones in this sample may be carry-over from other donors' samples.

In this sample, this clonotype turned up a few times. The chain links TRBV28 to TRBJ2-3; the D is unclear. V dropped 5 bases and J dropped 0 bases, with 9 bases sitting between them. Germline CDR1 is MDHEN and CDR2 is SYDVKM. This CDR3 has 14 amino acids. The CDR3 nucleotides read TGTGCCAGCAGTCTCAGGAGAAGCACAGATACGCAGTATTTT. It codes for CASSLRRSTDTQYF.

In its sample, this clonotype was seen a few times. The rearrangement uses TRBV28 and TRBJ2-1; TRBD2 matches 9 bases. V shed 7 bases and J 5 bases; nucleotides not matched to a gene: 3. The CDR3 has 13 residues. The germline CDR1 and CDR2 sequences are MDHEN and SYDVKM. CDR3 residues: CASTGLAHNEQFF. The CDR3 DNA reads as TGTGCCAGCACCGGACTAGCGCACAATGAGCAGTTCTTC.

The J gene is TRBJ1-6, the V gene TRBV2; tentatively, D is TRBD1 (6 bases). CDR1 is SNHLY, CDR2 FYNNEI, per germline. Trimming cost V 8 bases and J 7 bases, with 18 bases left between them. This CDR3 is built from 15 residues. CDR3 bases: TGTGCCAGCCTGAGGGGGGGTAGTAGGAATTCACCCCTCCACTTT. It translates to CASLRGGSRNSPLHF.

Many counts were recorded for this clonotype. The chain is built from TRBV7-9 and TRBJ2-1; 8 bases are shared with TRBD1. CDR3 length equals 13 residues. Germline CDR1 reads SEHNR; CDR2 reads FQNEAQ (reference sequence). With 5 bases clipped from V and 8 bases from J, the junction kept 5 bases outside the gene matches. For the CDR3, the DNA is TGTGCCAGCAGCAAAGACAGGGGAGATGAGCAGTTCTTC. Translated: CASSKDRGDEQFF.

This clonotype was picked up many times. The gene calls are TRBV7-6 and TRBJ2-7; 12 nucleotides align to TRBD1. Trimming took 5 bases from V and 0 from J; bases not matched to a gene: 8. CDR3 size: 17 residues. Germline CDR1 reads SGHVS; CDR2 reads FNYEAQ. In DNA, the CDR3 is TGTGCCAGCAGCCCACCGGGACAGGGGGCATACTCCTACGAGCAGTACTTC. Translation: CASSPPGQGAYSYEQYF.

This clonotype appeared many times. CDR3 residues: CASSFSGSSYEQYF. The DNA of the CDR3 is TGTGCCAGCAGCTTTAGCGGAAGCTCCTACGAGCAGTACTTC. The chain recombines TRBV7-2 with TRBJ2-7; weak D call: TRBD2 (6 bases). The V end was cut by 3 bases, the J end by 0 bases, with 9 bases between. The CDR3 runs 14 residues. Germline loops: CDR1 SGHTA, CDR2 FQGNSA.

At least ten counts were recorded for this clonotype. The V call is TRBV4-1, the J call TRBJ2-7; D is unclear. The germline V gene encodes CDR1 MGHRA and CDR2 YSYEKL. Trimming stripped 1 base from V and 3 bases from J, with 10 bases between. The CDR3 totals 14 residues. CDR3 coding DNA: TGCGCCAGCAGCCAAGCAGCAGGCGACTACGAGCAGTACGTC. Translated, it gives CASSQAAGDYEQYV.

The chain links TRBV20-1 to TRBJ1-3; D uncertain. With 0 bases removed from V and 7 bases from J, the gap between germline ends came to 4 bases. Germline CDR1 DFQATT, CDR2 SNEGSKA (reference sequence). The CDR3 runs 11 residues. This chain's CDR3 is CSARDFNTIYF. DNA for the CDR3: TGCAGTGCTAGAGATTTTAACACCATATATTTT.

This clonotype was counted between two and nine times. The chain links TRBV2 to TRBJ1-5; possible D gene TRBD1, 5 bases. The V gene's germline CDR1 is SNHLY and CDR2 FYNNEI. V was shortened by 6 bases and J by 3 bases, with 15 bases between the two germline ends. This CDR3 region has 15 residues. The CDR3: CASRALRDYNQPQHF. DNA for the CDR3: TGTGCCAGCAGAGCTCTCCGGGACTACAATCAGCCCCAGCATTTT.

A few counts support this clonotype. V usage is TRBV5-8 and J usage is TRBJ1-1; D unclear. Trimming took off 0 bases at V and 6 bases at J, with 9 bases between the two ends. The CDR3 length is 13 residues. Per germline, CDR1 SGHTS and CDR2 YDEGEE. In DNA, the CDR3 is TGTGCCAGCAGCTTGGATTTCCGACCTGAAGCTTTCTTT. Translation gives CASSLDFRPEAFF.

The chain has TRBV6-5 and TRBJ2-5; 8 bases line up with TRBD2. The CDR3 contains 15 residues. J was trimmed by 3 bases and V by 0 bases; bases with no gene match: 3. Germline CDR1 reads MNHEY; CDR2 reads SVGAGI. The DNA of the CDR3 is TGTGCCAGCAGTTACTCGAACGGGGGGGAAGAGACCCAGTACTTC. Protein: CASSYSNGGEETQYF.

The chain couples TRBV4-1 to TRBJ1-1; the D is unclear. Per the germline V gene, CDR1 is MGHRA and CDR2 is YSYEKL. This CDR3 comprises 14 residues. V was trimmed by 3 bases and J by 4 bases, leaving 12 bases between them. CDR3 protein: CASSHGVLSTEAFF. The CDR3 DNA reads TGCGCCAGCAGCCACGGGGTACTCTCCACTGAAGCTTTCTTT.

At least ten counts were recorded for this clonotype. The chain links TRBV12-3 or TRBV12-4 to TRBJ2-5; D perhaps matches TRBD1 (5 bases). The germline V and J ends were trimmed by 3 bases and 2 bases, with 13 bases remaining between them. The CDR3 length is 15 residues. CDR3 coding DNA: TGTGCCAGCAGTTTGAGACAGTACCCTCAAGAGACCCAGTACTTC. This gives the protein CASSLRQYPQETQYF.

This clonotype was observed a handful of times. CDR3 in DNA: TGTGCCAGCACCCCTTACAGACAAAATGAGCAGTTCTTC. It is translated as CASTPYRQNEQFF. The rearrangement links TRBV28 to TRBJ2-1; D call uncertain. There are 13 residues in the CDR3. V lost 7 bases and J lost 7, with 14 bases in between. Germline CDR1 is MDHEN and CDR2 is SYDVKM. Supplemented by reference TRBV28 and TRBJ2-1, the full variable domain reads DVKVTQSSRYLVKRTGEKVFLECVQDMDHENMFWYRQDPGLGLRLIYFSYDVKMKEKGDIPEGYSVSREKKERFSLILESASTNQTSMYLCASTPYRQNEQFFGPGTRLTVL.

As for this clonotype: A much larger clone differs by one base, so this may be a read error. This chain connects TRBV7-8 to TRBJ1-5; D is undetermined. There are 15 residues in the CDR3. CDR1 is SGHVS and CDR2 is FQNEAQ in the germline V gene. DNA for the CDR3: TGTGTCAGCAGCCCCTTGGAGGGTAGCAATCAGCCCCAGCATTTT. This translates into CVSSPLEGSNQPQHF.

With regard to this clonotype: Given a much more abundant clone one base away, this may be a read error. Since the CDR3 does not end with the conserved phenylalanine or tryptophan, this likely comes from a read error. This chain uses TRBV7-6 with TRBJ2-1; tentative D call: TRBD2 (7 bases). This CDR3 comprises 15 residues. The V gene's germline CDR1 is SGHVS and CDR2 FNYEAQ. V dropped 2 bases and J dropped 7 bases, with 15 bases sitting between them. CDR3 DNA: TGTGCCAGCAGCTTACGCGGGGGCCTTTTAAATGAGCAGTTCGTC. Protein: CASSLRGGLLNEQFV.

The sample holds a few counts of this clonotype. J is TRBJ1-5 and V is TRBV5-1, with 10 bases identical to TRBD1. Germline loops: CDR1 SGHRS, CDR2 YFSETQ. Unmatched junction bases numbered 10, after V lost 4 bases and J lost 6 bases. This CDR3 has 16 amino acids. The chain's CDR3 is CASSKRDRGMSQPQHF. As DNA, the CDR3 is TGCGCCAGCAGCAAACGGGACAGGGGTATGAGTCAGCCCCAGCATTTT.

This clonotype appeared many times. This chain links TRBV7-9 with TRBJ2-4, with TRBD1 matching over 8 bases. CDR1 is SEHNR and CDR2 is FQNEAQ in the germline V gene (reference sequence). CDR3 size: 15 residues. Unmatched junction bases numbered 3, after V lost 4 bases and J lost 1 base. The CDR3 reads CASSSTGAAKNIQYF. In nucleotides, the CDR3 is TGTGCCAGCAGCTCGACAGGGGCGGCCAAAAACATTCAGTACTTC. The variable domain in full, completed from reference TRBV7-9 and TRBJ2-4, reads DTGVSQNPRHKITKRGQNVTFRCDPISEHNRLYWYRQTLGQGPEFLTYFQNEAQLEKSRLLSDRFSAERPKGSFSTLEIQRTEQGDSAMYLCASSSTGAAKNIQYFGAGTRLSVL.